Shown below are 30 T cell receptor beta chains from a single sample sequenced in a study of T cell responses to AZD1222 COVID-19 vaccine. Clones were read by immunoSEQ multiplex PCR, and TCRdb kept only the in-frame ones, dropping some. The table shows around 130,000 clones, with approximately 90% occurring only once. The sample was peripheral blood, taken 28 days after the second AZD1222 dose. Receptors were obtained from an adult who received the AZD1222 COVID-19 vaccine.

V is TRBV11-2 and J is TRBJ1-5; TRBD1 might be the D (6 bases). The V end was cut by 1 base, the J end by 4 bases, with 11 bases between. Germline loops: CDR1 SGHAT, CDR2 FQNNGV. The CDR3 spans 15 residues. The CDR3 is CASSLGVQGNQPQHF. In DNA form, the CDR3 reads TGTGCCAGCAGCTTAGGGGTCCAGGGGAATCAGCCCCAGCATTTT.

The CDR3 loop reads CASSSRTASGNTIYF. The CDR3 bases are TGTGCCAGCAGCTCCAGGACAGCCTCTGGAAACACCATATATTTT. The chain recombines TRBV7-2 with TRBJ1-3; D may be TRBD1 (6 bases). V was shortened by 4 bases and J by 0 bases, with 10 bases between the two germline ends. The V gene's germline CDR1 is SGHTA and CDR2 FQGNSA. The CDR3 totals 15 residues.

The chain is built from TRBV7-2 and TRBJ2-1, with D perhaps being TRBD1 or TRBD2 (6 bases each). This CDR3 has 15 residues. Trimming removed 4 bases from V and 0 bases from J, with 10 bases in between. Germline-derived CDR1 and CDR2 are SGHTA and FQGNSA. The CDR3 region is CASSSRDNSYNEQFF. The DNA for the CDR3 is TGTGCCAGCAGCTCGCGGGACAACTCCTACAATGAGCAGTTCTTC.

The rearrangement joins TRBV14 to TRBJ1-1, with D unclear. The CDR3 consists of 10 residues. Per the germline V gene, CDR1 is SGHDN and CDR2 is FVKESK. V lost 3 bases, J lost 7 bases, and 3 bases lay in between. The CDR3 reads CASSQSEAFF. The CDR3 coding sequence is TGTGCCAGCAGCCAGAGTGAAGCTTTCTTT.

The CDR3 reads CASSPTGTGETQYF. The CDR3 coding sequence is TGTGCCAGCTCACCGACAGGGACAGGGGAGACCCAGTACTTC. The chain combines TRBV18 with TRBJ2-5; 9 bases map to TRBD1. The CDR3 spans 14 residues. The V gene end was trimmed by 3 bases and the J gene end by 5 bases; junction bases not matched to a gene: 4. Per germline, CDR1 KGHSH and CDR2 LQKENI.

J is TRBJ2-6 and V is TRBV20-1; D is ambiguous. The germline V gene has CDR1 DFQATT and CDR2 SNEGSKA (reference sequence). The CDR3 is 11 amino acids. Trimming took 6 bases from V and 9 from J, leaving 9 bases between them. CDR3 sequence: CSANLINVLTF. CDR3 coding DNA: TGCAGTGCCAACCTTATCAACGTCCTGACTTTC.

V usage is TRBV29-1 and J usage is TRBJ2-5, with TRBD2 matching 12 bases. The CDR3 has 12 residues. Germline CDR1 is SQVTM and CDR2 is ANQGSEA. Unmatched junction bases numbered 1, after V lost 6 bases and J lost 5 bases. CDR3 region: CSVLAGGETQYF. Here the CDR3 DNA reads TGCAGCGTCCTAGCGGGGGGGGAGACCCAGTACTTC.

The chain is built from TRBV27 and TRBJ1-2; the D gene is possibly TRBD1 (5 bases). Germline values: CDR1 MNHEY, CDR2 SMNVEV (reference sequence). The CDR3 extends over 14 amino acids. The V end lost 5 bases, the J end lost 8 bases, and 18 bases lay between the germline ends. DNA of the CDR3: TGTGCCAGCAGTCGATTGAGGGAGCCAGGGGGCTACACCTTC. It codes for CASSRLREPGGYTF.

CDR3 DNA sequence: TGTGCCAGCTCACCAGGGGAGAACTATGGCTACACCTTC. Its translation: CASSPGENYGYTF. The chain employs TRBV18 and TRBJ1-2; D is unclear. From germline, CDR1 is KGHSH and CDR2 LQKENI. The CDR3 extends over 13 amino acids. Trimming cost V 2 bases and J 2 bases, with 6 bases left between them.

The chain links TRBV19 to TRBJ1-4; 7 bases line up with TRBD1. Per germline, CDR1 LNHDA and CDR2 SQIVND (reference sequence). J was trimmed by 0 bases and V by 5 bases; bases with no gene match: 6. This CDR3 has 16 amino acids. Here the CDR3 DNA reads TGTGCCAGTAGTTTCGGCAGGGGGACAACTAATGAAAAACTGTTTTTT. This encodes CASSFGRGTTNEKLFF.

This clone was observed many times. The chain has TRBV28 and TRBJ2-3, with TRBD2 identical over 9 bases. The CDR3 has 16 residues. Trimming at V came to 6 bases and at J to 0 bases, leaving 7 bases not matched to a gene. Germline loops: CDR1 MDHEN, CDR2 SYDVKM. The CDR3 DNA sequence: TGTGCCAGCAGAAGCCCGACTAGCGGAAGCACAGATACGCAGTATTTT. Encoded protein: CASRSPTSGSTDTQYF.

CDR3: CACQRGTDSGANVLTF. The CDR3 coding sequence is TGTGCTTGTCAGCGAGGGACAGACTCTGGGGCCAACGTCCTGACTTTC. This chain uses TRBV19 with TRBJ2-6; TRBD1 aligns across 7 bases. Germline CDR1 LNHDA, CDR2 SQIVND (reference sequence). The CDR3 runs to 16 residues.

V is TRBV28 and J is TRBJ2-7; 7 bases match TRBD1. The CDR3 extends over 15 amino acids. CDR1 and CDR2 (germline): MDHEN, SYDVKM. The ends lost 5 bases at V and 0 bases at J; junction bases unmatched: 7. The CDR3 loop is CASSRSTGSSYEQYF. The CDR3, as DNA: TGTGCCAGCAGTCGGTCGACAGGGAGCTCCTACGAGCAGTACTTC.

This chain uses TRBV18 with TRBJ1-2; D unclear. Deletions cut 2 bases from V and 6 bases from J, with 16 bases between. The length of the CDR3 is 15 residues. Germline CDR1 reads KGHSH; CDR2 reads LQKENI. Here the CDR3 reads CASSPTASGSHGYTF. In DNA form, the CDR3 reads TGTGCCAGCTCACCAACGGCTTCCGGCTCTCATGGCTACACCTTC.

CDR3 amino acids: CASSSALEPIKNIQYF. The DNA of the CDR3 is TGTGCCAGCAGTTCAGCCCTGGAGCCCATCAAAAACATTCAGTACTTC. This chain connects TRBV27 to TRBJ2-4; the D is unclear. The length of the CDR3 is 16 residues. Trimming removed 4 bases at V and 3 bases at J, with 16 bases between. Germline lookup yields CDR1 MNHEY and CDR2 SMNVEV (reference sequence).

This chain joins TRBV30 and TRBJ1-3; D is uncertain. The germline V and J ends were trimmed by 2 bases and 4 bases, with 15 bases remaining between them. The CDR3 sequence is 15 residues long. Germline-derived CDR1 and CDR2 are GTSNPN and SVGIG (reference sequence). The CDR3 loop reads CAWSLPWGLGNTIYF. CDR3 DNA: TGTGCCTGGAGTCTCCCCTGGGGATTGGGAAACACCATATATTTT.

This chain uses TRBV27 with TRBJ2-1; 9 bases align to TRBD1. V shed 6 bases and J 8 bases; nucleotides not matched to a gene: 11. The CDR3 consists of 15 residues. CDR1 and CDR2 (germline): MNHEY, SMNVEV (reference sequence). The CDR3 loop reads CASSNKGQGSYEQFF. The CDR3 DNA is TGTGCCAGCAGCAACAAGGGACAGGGTTCGTATGAGCAGTTCTTC.

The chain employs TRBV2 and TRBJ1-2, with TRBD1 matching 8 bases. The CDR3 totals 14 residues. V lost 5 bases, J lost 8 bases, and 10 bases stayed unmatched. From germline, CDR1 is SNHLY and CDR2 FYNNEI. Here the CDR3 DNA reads TGTGCCAGCAGTATACGACAGGGGATGGTCGGCTACACCTTC. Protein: CASSIRQGMVGYTF.

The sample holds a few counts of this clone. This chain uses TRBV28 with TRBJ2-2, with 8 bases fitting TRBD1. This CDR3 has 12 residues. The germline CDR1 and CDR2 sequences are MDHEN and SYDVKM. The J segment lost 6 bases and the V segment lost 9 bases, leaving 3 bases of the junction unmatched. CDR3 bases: TGTGCCAGTCAGGGGGCGGCCGGGGAGCTGTTTTTT. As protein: CASQGAAGELFF.

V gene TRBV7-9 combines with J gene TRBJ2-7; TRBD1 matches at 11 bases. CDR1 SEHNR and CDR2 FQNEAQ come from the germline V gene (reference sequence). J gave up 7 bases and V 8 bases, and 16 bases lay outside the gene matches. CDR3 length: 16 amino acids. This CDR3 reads CASSSTGTGGGREQYF. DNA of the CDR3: TGTGCCAGCTCCTCGACCGGGACAGGGGGAGGGCGAGAGCAGTACTTC.

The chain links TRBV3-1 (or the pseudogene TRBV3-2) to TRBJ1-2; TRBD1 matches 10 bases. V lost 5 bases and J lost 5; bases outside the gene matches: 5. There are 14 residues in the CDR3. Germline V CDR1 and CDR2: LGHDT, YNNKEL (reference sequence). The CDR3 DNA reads TGTGCCAGCAGCACCCGACAGGGGGCGTATGGCTACACCTTC. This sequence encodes CASSTRQGAYGYTF.

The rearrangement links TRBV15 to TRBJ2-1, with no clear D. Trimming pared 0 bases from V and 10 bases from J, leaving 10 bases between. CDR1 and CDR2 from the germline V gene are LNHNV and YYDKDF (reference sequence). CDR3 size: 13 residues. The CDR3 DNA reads TGTGCCACCAGCAGAGATCTTCGGCGGGAGCAGTTCTTC. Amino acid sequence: CATSRDLRREQFF.

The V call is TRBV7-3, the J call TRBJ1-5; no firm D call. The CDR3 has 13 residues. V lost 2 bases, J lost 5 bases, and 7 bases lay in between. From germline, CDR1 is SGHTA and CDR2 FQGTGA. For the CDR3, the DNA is TGTGCCAGCAGCTTACTCCCTGATCAGCCCCAGCATTTT. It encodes CASSLLPDQPQHF. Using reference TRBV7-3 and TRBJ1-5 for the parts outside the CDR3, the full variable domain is GAGVSQTPSNKVTEKGKYVELRCDPISGHTALYWYRQSLGQGPEFLIYFQGTGAADDSGLPNDRFFAVRPEGSVSTLKIQRTERGDSAVYLCASSLLPDQPQHFGDGTRLSIL.

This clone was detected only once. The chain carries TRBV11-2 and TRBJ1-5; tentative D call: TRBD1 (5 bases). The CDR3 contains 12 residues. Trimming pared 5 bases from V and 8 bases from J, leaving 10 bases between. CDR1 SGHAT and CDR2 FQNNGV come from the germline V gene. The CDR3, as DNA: TGTGCCAGCAGCACAGCGGGGGAGCCCCAGCATTTT. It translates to CASSTAGEPQHF.

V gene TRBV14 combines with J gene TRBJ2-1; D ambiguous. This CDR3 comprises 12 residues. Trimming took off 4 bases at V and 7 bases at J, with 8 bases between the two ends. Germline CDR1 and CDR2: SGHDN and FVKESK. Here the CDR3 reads CASSRLDNEQFF. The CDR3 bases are TGTGCCAGCAGCCGGCTGGATAATGAGCAGTTCTTC.

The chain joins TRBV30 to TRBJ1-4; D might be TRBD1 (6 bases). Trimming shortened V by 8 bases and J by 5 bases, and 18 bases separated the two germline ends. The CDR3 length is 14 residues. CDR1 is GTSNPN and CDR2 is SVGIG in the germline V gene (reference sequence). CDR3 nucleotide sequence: TGTGCCCCAAGGGGGGGCGGACAGAATGAAAAACTGTTTTTT. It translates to CAPRGGGQNEKLFF.

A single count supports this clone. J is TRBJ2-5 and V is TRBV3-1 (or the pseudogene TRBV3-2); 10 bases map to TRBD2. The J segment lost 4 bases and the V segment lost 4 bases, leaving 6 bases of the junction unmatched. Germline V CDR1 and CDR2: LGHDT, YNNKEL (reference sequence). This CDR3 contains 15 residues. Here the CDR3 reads CASSLLAGWGETQYF. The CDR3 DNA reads TGTGCCAGCAGCCTACTAGCGGGATGGGGAGAGACCCAGTACTTC.

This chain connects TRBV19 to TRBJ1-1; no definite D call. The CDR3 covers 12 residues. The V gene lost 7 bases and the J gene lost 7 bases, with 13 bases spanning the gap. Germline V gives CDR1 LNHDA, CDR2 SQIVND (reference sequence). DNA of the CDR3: TGTGCCAGTACTCCCCTTTCGGGTGAAGCTTTCTTT. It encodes CASTPLSGEAFF.

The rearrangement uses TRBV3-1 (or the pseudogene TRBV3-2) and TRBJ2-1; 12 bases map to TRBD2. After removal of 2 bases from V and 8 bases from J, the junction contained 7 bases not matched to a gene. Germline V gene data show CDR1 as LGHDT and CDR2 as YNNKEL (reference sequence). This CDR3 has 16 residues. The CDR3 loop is CASSQLAGGLRDEQFF. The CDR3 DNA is TGTGCCAGCAGCCAACTAGCGGGGGGGCTTAGGGATGAGCAGTTCTTC.

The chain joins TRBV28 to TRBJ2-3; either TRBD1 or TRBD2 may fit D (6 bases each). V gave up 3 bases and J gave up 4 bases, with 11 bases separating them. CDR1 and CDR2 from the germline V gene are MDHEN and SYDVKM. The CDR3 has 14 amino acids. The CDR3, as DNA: TGTGCCAGCAGTTTTGGGGGGCCGGCAGATACGCAGTATTTT. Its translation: CASSFGGPADTQYF. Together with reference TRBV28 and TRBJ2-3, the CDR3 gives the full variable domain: DVKVTQSSRYLVKRTGEKVFLECVQDMDHENMFWYRQDPGLGLRLIYFSYDVKMKEKGDIPEGYSVSREKKERFSLILESASTNQTSMYLCASSFGGPADTQYFGPGTRLTVL.